This T cell receptor (beta chain) is drawn from a study of OX40 agonist ivuxolimab in advanced cancers. The CDR3 has 17 residues. Per germline, CDR1 SEHNR and CDR2 FQNEAQ (reference sequence). The V and J ends lost 10 bases and 2 bases, in that order; junction bases with no gene match: 17. Concerning this clone: The target antigen is unknown.

Study observations and caveats: Fewer expanded clones were found on average in CD4+ than in CD8+ T cells.

Sequenced by immunoSEQ multiplex PCR; TCRdb stores in-frame clones only, minus some. The sample records 55,000 to 85,000 clones, 86% being singletons. Systemic immunosuppression or a history of autoimmune disease excluded patients. At cycle 4 day 1, cycle 7 day 1, and baseline, blood was sampled. The clonotype originates from an adult with an advanced solid tumor such as melanoma, head and neck, liver or kidney cancer. The source material was CD4+ or CD8+ T cells sorted from blood, sampled in a trial of the OX40 agonist ivuxolimab. The gene calls are TRBV7-9 and TRBJ2-7; 10 nucleotides match TRBD2. CDR3 in amino acids: CATVSGRYNPKTYEQYF. The CDR3 DNA is TGTGCCACAGTTAGCGGGAGGTACAACCCCAAAACCTACGAGCAGTACTTC.